This record covers a single T cell receptor (beta chain). Its antigen remains undetermined. No base quality information exists; no much larger clone differs at one position. In the same sample, other DNA sequences code for this CDR3. TCRbeta CDR3 regions were amplified from genomic DNA by means of the immunoSEQ Assay, a bias-controlled multiplex PCR. On the study's bioinformatics: The number of nucleated cells in each sample was estimated by amplification of reference gene primers within the assay. To quantify the absolute abundance of each unique TCRbeta CDR3 rearrangement, sequence reads were collapsed and filtered. For each sample, productive Simpson clonality was calculated as the square root of Simpson's diversity index across productive rearrangements. In its TCRdb copy, this immuneACCESS table keeps in-frame sequences only and misses some clones. Where compared with another copy, unresolved V genes explain less than half of these, and the others have no known cause. V and J calls and clone size are copied from that table; D and trimming were computed from the DNA. For this sample there are about 45,000 clones; 83% appear just once. Over 7% of the sample rests with the top ten.

The data belong to a study of blood T cell repertoires in COVID-19 (TCRdb year 2020). A note on the overall study: The collaborator samples originated in the United States, Italy and Spain and spanned the acute and convalescent phases of COVID-19. The material from the prospective study consisted of cDNA or gDNA derived from T cells, B-cell-depleted T cells, or PBMCs. Subjects who had been exposed to COVID-19, were actively infected with it, or had recovered from it provided the deeply sampled blood TCRbeta repertoires that made up the dataset. The repertoires were released in a freely available public database intended as a resource for research on the immune response to SARS-CoV-2. The samples were drawn from the first 160 participants of the ongoing ImmuneRACE study and from over a thousand subjects provided by 6 global collaborators. The sample metadata nearly always contained a de-identified subject ID, COVID-19 status, age in years and sex. HLA class I and class II types, where available, came from metadata supplied by the sample provider rather than from assay-based typing.

Counted from cysteine to phenylalanine, this CDR3 has 15 amino acids. CDR3 DNA only is kept here, 45 bases in frame from base 1. The junction carries 14 bases between V and J, which are trimmed by 2 bases and 6 bases respectively. The germline V gene (reference sequence) specifies LNHDA as CDR1 and SQIVND as CDR2. Overall study results and their limits: The quantity of clinical and demographic metadata differed by source and by participant and was supplied without curation.

Each collaborating institution followed its own protocols to collect whole blood in K2EDTA tubes. For TCRbeta analysis, collaborators shipped samples in one of three forms: frozen whole blood, isolated PBMCs, or DNA extracted from either of those sample types. This clonotype was obtained from an elderly man in a cohort sampled during active COVID-19. Sequences were obtained from peripheral blood. The V gene is TRBV19 and the J gene is TRBJ1-5; perhaps TRBD1 is the D gene, with 5 bases matching. CDR3 loop: CASSIPGRGGQPQHF. DNA sequence: TGTGCCAGTAGTATACCGGGGCGGGGGGGTCAGCCCCAGCATTTT.